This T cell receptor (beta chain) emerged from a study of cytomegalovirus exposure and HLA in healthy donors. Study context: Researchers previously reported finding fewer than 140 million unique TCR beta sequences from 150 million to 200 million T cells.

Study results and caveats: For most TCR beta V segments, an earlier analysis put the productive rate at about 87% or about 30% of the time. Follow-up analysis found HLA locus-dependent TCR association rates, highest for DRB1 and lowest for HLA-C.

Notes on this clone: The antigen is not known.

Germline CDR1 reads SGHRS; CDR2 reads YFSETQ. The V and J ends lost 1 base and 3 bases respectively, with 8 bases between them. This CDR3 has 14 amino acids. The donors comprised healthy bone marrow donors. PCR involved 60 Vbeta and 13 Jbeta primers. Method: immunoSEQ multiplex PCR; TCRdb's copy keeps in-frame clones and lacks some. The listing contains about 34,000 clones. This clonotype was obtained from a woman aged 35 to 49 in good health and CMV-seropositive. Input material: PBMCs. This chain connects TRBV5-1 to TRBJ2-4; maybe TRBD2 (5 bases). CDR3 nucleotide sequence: TGCGCCAGCAGCTTGACGGGAAGCAAAAACATTCAGTACTTC. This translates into CASSLTGSKNIQYF.